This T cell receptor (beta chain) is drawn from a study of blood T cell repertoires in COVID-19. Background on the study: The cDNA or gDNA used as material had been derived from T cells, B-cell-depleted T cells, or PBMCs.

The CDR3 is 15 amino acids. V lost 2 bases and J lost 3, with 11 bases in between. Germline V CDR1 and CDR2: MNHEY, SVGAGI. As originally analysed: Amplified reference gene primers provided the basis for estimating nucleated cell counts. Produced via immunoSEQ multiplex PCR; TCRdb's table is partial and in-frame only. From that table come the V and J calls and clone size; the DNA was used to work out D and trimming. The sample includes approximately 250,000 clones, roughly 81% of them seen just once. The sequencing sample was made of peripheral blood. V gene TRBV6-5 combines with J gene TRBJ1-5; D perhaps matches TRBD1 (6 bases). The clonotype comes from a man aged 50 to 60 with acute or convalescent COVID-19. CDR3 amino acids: CASSYSGQNNQPQHF. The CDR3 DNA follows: TGTGCCAGCAGTTACAGCGGACAGAACAATCAGCCCCAGCATTTT.